This T cell receptor beta chain emerged from a study of blood T cell repertoires in COVID-19. On the study more broadly: Donors in the United States, Italy and Spain gave samples during acute or convalescent COVID-19.

Trimming left V 3 bases short and J 10 bases short, with 4 bases between. The CDR3 extends over 11 amino acids. Germline V gene sequence: CDR1 MNHNS, CDR2 SASEGT. In the authors' workflow: Reference gene primer amplification gave nucleated cell count estimates. Clones were read by immunoSEQ multiplex PCR, and TCRdb kept only the in-frame ones, dropping some. V and J calls and clone size are given by that table; D and trimming were obtained from the DNA. The data hold about 170,000 clones, with approximately 87% observed a single time. The receptor was isolated from a man younger than 35 with active or convalescent COVID-19. The rearrangement joins TRBV6-1 to TRBJ1-6; D uncertain. Sequencing was carried out using peripheral blood. DNA of the CDR3: TGTGCCAGCAGTGATTCATCACCCCTCCACTTT. It is translated as CASSDSSPLHF.